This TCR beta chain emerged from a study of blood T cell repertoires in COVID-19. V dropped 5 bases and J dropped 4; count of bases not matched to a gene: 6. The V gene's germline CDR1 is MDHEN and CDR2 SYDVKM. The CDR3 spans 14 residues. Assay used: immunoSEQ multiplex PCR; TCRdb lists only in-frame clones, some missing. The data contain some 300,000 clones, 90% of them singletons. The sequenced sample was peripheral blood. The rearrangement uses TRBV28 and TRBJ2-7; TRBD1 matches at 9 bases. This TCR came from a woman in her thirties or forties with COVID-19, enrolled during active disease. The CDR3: CASSGTGGSYEQYF. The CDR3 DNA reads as TGTGCCAGCAGTGGAACAGGGGGCTCGTACGAGCAGTACTTC.